The entry below describes one T cell receptor beta chain. V lost 0 bases and J lost 3, with 15 bases in between. Germline CDR1 is SEHNR and CDR2 is FQNEAQ (reference sequence). The CDR3 loop spans 16 amino acids. The data were taken from a study of T cell changes during pregnancy in multiple sclerosis. Libraries were prepared by immunoSEQ multiplex PCR; TCRdb keeps only in-frame clonotypes and omits some of them. The sample records some 80,000 clones, approximately 90% being singletons. The chain uses TRBV7-9 and TRBJ2-7, with D tentatively TRBD1 (6 bases). The origin of this receptor is a female donor with multiple sclerosis, enrolled in a pregnancy study. The sample consisted of peripheral blood, taken before pregnancy. The CDR3, as DNA: TGTGCCAGCAGCTTAGCGCCAGGGGATAGGCGCTACGAGCAGTACTTC. Translation: CASSLAPGDRRYEQYF. The variable domain in full, completed from reference TRBV7-9 and TRBJ2-7, reads DTGVSQNPRHKITKRGQNVTFRCDPISEHNRLYWYRQTLGQGPEFLTYFQNEAQLEKSRLLSDRFSAERPKGSFSTLEIQRTEQGDSAMYLCASSLAPGDRRYEQYFGPGTRLTVT.